Each of the 3 T cell receptor beta chains below was sequenced from the same sample in a study of T cells in Graves' hyperthyroidism and ophthalmopathy. Amplification of TCR beta CDR3 regions used RNA as the template. The HTBI set primed first-round TCR CDR3 RT-PCR. TCRdb used MiXCR to reprocess the multiplex PCR reads, holding one entry per CDR3 protein. The sample yields about 690,000 distinct CDR3 sequences, approximately 15% seen once. Specimen: blood. Receptors were obtained from a middle-aged man with Graves' hyperthyroidism.

This clonotype was detected ten times or more. The chain employs TRBV5-1 and TRBJ2-7; D is possibly TRBD2 (5 bases). The V gene's germline CDR1 is SGHRS and CDR2 YFSETQ. This CDR3 is 14 amino acids long. Trimming cost V 2 bases and J 1 base, with 10 bases left between them. The CDR3 reads CASSFRELSYEQYF. CDR3 DNA: TGCGCCAGCAGCTTCCGGGAACTATCCTACGAGCAGTACTTC.

This clonotype was counted at least ten times. The gene calls are TRBV28 and TRBJ2-3; the D gene could be TRBD1 or TRBD2 (5 bases each). From germline, CDR1 is MDHEN and CDR2 SYDVKM. Trimming cost V 5 bases and J 2 bases, with 20 bases left between them. This CDR3 comprises 17 residues. DNA of the CDR3: TGTGCCAGCAGTCCTCCAGGGCGGGTCCTAAACACAGATACGCAGTATTTT. This codes for CASSPPGRVLNTDTQYF.

The V and J genes are TRBV7-2 and TRBJ2-1, with a weak D call TRBD2 (6 bases). Deletions cut 7 bases from V and 3 bases from J, with 13 bases between. Germline CDR1 SGHTA, CDR2 FQGNSA. The CDR3 has 14 residues. CDR3 sequence (DNA): TGTGCCAGCACTCTAGCGTTGAACTACAATGAGCAGTTCTTC. Its translation: CASTLALNYNEQFF.